One TCR beta chain is described in this entry. Its antigen is undetermined. These data come from a study of identical twins. Whole-study results and caveats: Twin-shared out-of-frame alpha sequences showed excess low generation probability.

MiXCR was run by TCRdb on the 5' RACE reads, yielding one entry per CDR3 protein. The repertoire includes 1.5 million to 2 million distinct CDR3 sequences, roughly 35% of them detected once, and less than 0.35% sits in the top ten. CDR3 length: 12 amino acids. Germline lookup yields CDR1 SGHTA and CDR2 FQGNSA. The V end lost 5 bases, the J end lost 5 bases, and 9 bases lay between the germline ends. Sample: cord blood. The chain is built from TRBV7-2 and TRBJ1-1; the D is unclear. The TCR comes from a newborn girl in good health. The DNA of the CDR3 is TGTGCCAGCAGCCGAGCGCGTACTGAAGCTTTCTTT. Protein sequence: CASSRARTEAFF.